The clone carrying this TCR beta chain was seen ten or more times. These data belong to a study of CD8+CD57+ T cells in acquired aplastic anemia. Genomic DNA templated the TCR beta VDJ and CDR3 profiling. Each CDR3 protein gets one entry after TCRdb re-called the reads with MiXCR. The sample lists about 68,000 distinct CDR3 sequences, approximately 54% occurring once. This CDR3 spans 14 amino acids. Germline CDR1 is LNHDA and CDR2 is SQIVND (reference sequence). V was clipped by 4 bases and J by 7 bases, with 14 bases between them. Sequenced: sorted CD4+, CD8+, or CD8+CD57+ T cells (not recorded which) from PBMCs. V and J are TRBV19 and TRBJ2-1, with D unclear. This TCR was recovered from a human donor in good health, serving as a control. The CDR3 protein is CASSSGLRLNEQFF. The DNA of the CDR3 is TGTGCCAGTAGTAGTGGGTTGCGTCTGAATGAGCAGTTCTTC.